The TCR beta chain under discussion was sequenced for a study of T cells in Graves' hyperthyroidism and ophthalmopathy. Findings and caveats of the study: Separating ophthalmopathy from stable hyperthyroidism was achieved by a 13 V-J model.

CDR1 is SNHLY, CDR2 FYNNEI, per germline. The CDR3 extends over 16 amino acids. This clonotype has more than one count but fewer than ten. The antigen is not known. A much larger clonotype is one base distant, so this may be a read error. The CDR3 regions of TCR beta were amplified from RNA transcripts. HTBI primers drove first-round RT-PCR of the TCR CDR3. MiXCR, applied by TCRdb to the multiplex PCR reads, yields one record per CDR3 protein. Among about 350,000 distinct CDR3 sequences listed, roughly 14% were seen once. Sequenced sample: blood. The chain uses TRBV2 and TRBJ2-3; maybe TRBD2 (6 bases). This receptor was identified in a young woman with Graves' hyperthyroidism. In DNA form, the CDR3 reads TGTGCCAGCAGTCTCGAAACGGGAGCTAGCACAGATATGCAGTATTTT. It yields the protein CASSLETGASTDMQYF.